This TCR beta chain was identified in a study of early T cells in non-severe SARS-CoV-2 infection. Across the whole study: Bulk RNA taken from unsorted whole blood was sequenced, leaving chains unpaired.

The trim removed 3 bases at V and 5 bases at J, leaving 16 bases unmatched. The CDR3 runs 18 residues. Germline V gives CDR1 MDHEN, CDR2 SYDVKM. Broader study findings: Matches to VDJdb favored anti-spike CD8 responses and missed private and CD4 specificities.

In this sample, this clonotype turned up many times. The antigen is not known. Individual cDNA molecules received unique molecular identifiers during library preparation. Each CDR3 protein gets one entry after TCRdb re-called the 5' RACE reads with MiXCR. The sample has around 53,000 distinct CDR3 sequences, more than 10% seen once; the top ten hold just over 2.5%. This receptor was identified in an adult who was a healthcare worker with PCR-confirmed SARS-CoV-2 infection or an uninfected control (not recorded which). The specimen comprised whole blood, sampled at baseline. V and J are TRBV28 and TRBJ2-7, with 10 bases lining up with TRBD2. The DNA of the CDR3 is TGTGCCAGCAGTTTGATTTCAGGACCGGGACTAGCGTCCCACGAGCAGTACTTC. Its protein product is CASSLISGPGLASHEQYF.